Listed below are T cell receptor beta chains from one sample, sequenced in a study of blood T cell repertoires in COVID-19. Generated by immunoSEQ multiplex PCR, the TCRdb table keeps only in-frame clones and is missing some. Of 130,000 or so clones listed, around 88% are singletons. The specimen was peripheral blood. The origin of the receptors is a woman in her sixties with acute or convalescent COVID-19. Each CDR3 is given with its conserved first and last residue. Each record gives: D gene, clone size, V gene, J gene, CDR3 protein, CDR3 DNA. D genes are given only for firm matches. Where a row states a size, it is once, few, many or the class of an expanded clone; other rows omit it.

>TRBD2|NA|TRBV30|TRBJ2-3
CAWSAGLAGIAESYF
TGTGCCTGGAGTGCAGGGCTAGCGGGGATCGCGGAGAGTTATTTT
>TRBD1|NA|TRBV7-3|TRBJ2-3
CASSGQTGGASTDTQYF
TGTGCCAGCAGCGGACAAACAGGGGGCGCGAGCACAGATACGCAGTATTTT
>NA|once|TRBV24-1|TRBJ1-2
CATSDPRGYTF
TGTGCCACCAGTGACCCCCGTGGCTACACCTTC
>NA|NA|TRBV7-9|TRBJ2-1
CASSFKGVNEQFF
TGTGCCAGCAGCTTTAAGGGGGTCAATGAGCAGTTCTTC
>NA|few|TRBV11-2|TRBJ2-1
CASSQERANEQFF
TGTGCCAGCAGCCAAGAGCGGGCTAATGAGCAGTTCTTC
>TRBD2|NA|TRBV11-2|TRBJ2-1
CASSLGMTSGGDTNEQFF
TGTGCCAGCAGCTTAGGTATGACTAGCGGGGGGGATACGAATGAGCAGTTCTTC
>TRBD2|few|TRBV7-9|TRBJ2-1
CASSLWRGGLNEQFF
TGTGCCAGCAGCTTGTGGCGGGGGGGACTCAATGAGCAGTTCTTC
>NA|NA|TRBV19|TRBJ2-1
CASSPHEGVRNEQFF
TGTGCCAGTAGTCCCCACGAGGGGGTCCGAAATGAGCAGTTCTTC
>NA|NA|TRBV12-3/TRBV12-4|TRBJ2-7
CASRNSGNYEQYF
TGTGCCAGCCGGAATTCAGGGAACTACGAGCAGTACTTC
>TRBD1|NA|TRBV28|TRBJ2-3
CASNGQGTDTQYF
TGTGCCAGCAACGGACAGGGAACAGATACGCAGTATTTT
>TRBD2|NA|TRBV4-2|TRBJ2-7
CASSQAGLSMEQYF
TGTGCCAGCAGCCAAGCGGGACTATCCATGGAGCAGTACTTC
>NA|NA|TRBV4-2|TRBJ1-2
CASSQEARGYYGYTF
TGTGCCAGCAGCCAAGAGGCCAGGGGTTACTATGGCTACACCTTC
>TRBD2|NA|TRBV19|TRBJ2-1
CASSQLAGLPNEQFF
TGTGCCAGTAGCCAGCTAGCGGGCCTCCCGAATGAGCAGTTCTTC
>TRBD1|once|TRBV28|TRBJ1-4
CASSPQGTGNEKLFF
TGTGCCAGCAGTCCACAGGGGACAGGGAATGAAAAACTGTTTTTT
>NA|NA|TRBV6-1|TRBJ2-1
CASSETRRSYNEQFF
TGTGCCAGCAGTGAGACACGGCGCTCCTACAATGAGCAGTTCTTC
>TRBD1|NA|TRBV5-1|TRBJ1-2
CASSLGVGRTGDLYGYTF
TGCGCCAGCAGCTTGGGAGTGGGAAGGACAGGAGACCTCTATGGCTACACCTTC
>NA|NA|TRBV4-1|TRBJ1-5
CASSQWTDAQPQHF
TGCGCCAGCAGCCAATGGACAGATGCCCAGCCCCAGCATTTT
>TRBD2|NA|TRBV19|TRBJ2-5
CASRGLALDQETQYF
TGTGCCAGTAGGGGACTAGCTCTAGATCAAGAGACCCAGTACTTC
>TRBD1|NA|TRBV7-9|TRBJ2-7
CASSLGLGDRRLDEQYF
TGTGCCAGCAGCTTAGGTTTGGGGGACAGGCGACTGGACGAGCAGTACTTC
>TRBD1|NA|TRBV2|TRBJ1-5
CASSVPGQSNQPQHF
TGTGCCAGCAGTGTCCCGGGACAGAGCAATCAGCCCCAGCATTTT
>NA|NA|TRBV6-2/TRBV6-3|TRBJ1-1
CASSPLMEKYFWNTEAFF
TGTGCCAGCAGTCCCCTCATGGAGAAGTATTTTTGGAACACTGAAGCTTTCTTT
>TRBD1|few|TRBV18|TRBJ2-5
CASRQGETQYF
TGTGCCAGCCGACAGGGAGAGACCCAGTACTTC
>NA|NA|TRBV28|TRBJ1-6
CASSFGRSGSPLHF
TGTGCCAGCAGTTTCGGGCGTAGCGGGTCACCCCTCCACTTT
>NA|NA|TRBV10-3|TRBJ2-2
CAISPRFGGELFF
TGTGCCATCAGTCCCCGGTTTGGCGGGGAGCTGTTTTTT
>NA|NA|TRBV6-2/TRBV6-3|TRBJ2-7
CASSYTATYEQYF
TGTGCCAGCAGTTATACAGCCACCTACGAGCAGTACTTC
>TRBD1|NA|TRBV2|TRBJ1-4
CASSRGQKNEKLFF
TGTGCCAGCAGTAGGGGACAGAAAAATGAAAAACTGTTTTTT
>NA|NA|TRBV28|TRBJ1-1
CASIRGGNTEAFF
TGTGCCAGCATCCGGGGGGGGAACACTGAAGCTTTCTTT
>NA|NA|TRBV9|TRBJ1-1
CASSVDRNTEAFF
TGTGCCAGCAGCGTAGACAGGAACACTGAAGCTTTCTTT
>NA|NA|TRBV2|TRBJ1-4
CASSPQGTNEKLFF
TGTGCCAGCAGTCCACAGGGAACTAATGAAAAACTGTTTTTT
>NA|NA|TRBV6-5|TRBJ1-5
CASSSGVMRPQHF
TGTGCCAGCAGTTCGGGGGTCATGAGGCCCCAGCATTTT
>NA|NA|TRBV7-2|TRBJ1-1
CASSLAPATNTEAFF
TGTGCCAGCAGCTTAGCCCCCGCGACAAACACTGAAGCTTTCTTT
>NA|few|TRBV19|TRBJ1-3
CASSLELFSGNTIYF
TGTGCCAGTAGTCTCGAGCTTTTCTCTGGAAACACCATATATTTT
>NA|NA|TRBV5-1|TRBJ1-4
CASSTGSNEKLFF
TGCGCCAGCAGCACAGGGTCTAATGAAAAACTGTTTTTT
>TRBD1|NA|TRBV30|TRBJ1-2
CAWSVPGGGLGYTF
TGTGCCTGGAGTGTACCAGGGGGCGGTCTTGGCTACACCTTC
>NA|NA|TRBV29-1|TRBJ1-4
CSVRGGRDEKLFF
TGCAGCGTTAGGGGTGGCCGGGATGAAAAACTGTTTTTT
>NA|NA|TRBV27|TRBJ2-7
CASSSPGQPYEQYF
TGTGCCAGCAGTTCCCCCGGACAGCCCTACGAGCAGTACTTC
>NA|NA|TRBV19|TRBJ1-5
CASSIRQGNQPQHF
TGTGCCAGTAGTATACGGCAGGGCAATCAGCCCCAGCATTTT
>TRBD1|NA|TRBV30|TRBJ2-6
CAWTRDRAGRGANVLTF
TGTGCCTGGACCCGGGACAGGGCTGGTCGGGGGGCCAACGTCCTGACTTTC
>NA|NA|TRBV18|TRBJ1-1
CASSPPVSRGKRGTTEAFF
TGTGCCAGCTCACCCCCTGTGTCGAGAGGGAAACGTGGAACGACTGAAGCTTTCTTT
>NA|NA|TRBV7-2|TRBJ1-3
CASSPWDSGNIIYF
TGTGCCAGCAGCCCATGGGACTCTGGAAACATCATATATTTT
>NA|NA|TRBV28|TRBJ1-5
CASRPQGYTGQPQHF
TGTGCCAGCAGACCACAGGGTTATACGGGTCAGCCCCAGCATTTT
>TRBD1|NA|TRBV10-3|TRBJ2-1
CAISEPGQGRDEQFF
TGTGCCATCAGTGAGCCGGGACAGGGAAGGGATGAGCAGTTCTTC
>NA|NA|TRBV19|TRBJ2-2
CASSINGGPGGELFF
TGTGCCAGTAGTATCAACGGGGGGCCTGGCGGGGAGCTGTTTTTT
>TRBD2|NA|TRBV4-2|TRBJ2-7
CASSQELAGHYEQYF
TGTGCCAGCAGCCAAGAATTAGCGGGGCACTACGAGCAGTACTTC
>NA|NA|TRBV23-1|TRBJ1-6
CASSQSIMSGGPSSYNSPLHF
TGCGCCAGCAGTCAATCGATAATGAGCGGGGGGCCGAGCTCCTATAATTCACCCCTCCACTTT
>NA|NA|TRBV5-8|TRBJ1-2
CASSFNLGGDYGYTF
TGTGCCAGCAGCTTTAATCTCGGGGGAGACTATGGCTACACCTTC
>NA|NA|TRBV5-1|TRBJ2-3
CASWASGTDTQYF
TGCGCCAGCTGGGCCTCCGGCACAGATACGCAGTATTTT
>NA|once|TRBV19|TRBJ2-2
CASSIVQVNTGELFF
TGTGCCAGTAGTATAGTACAGGTGAACACCGGGGAGCTGTTTTTT
>NA|NA|TRBV5-1|TRBJ1-1
CASSLGGGGTEAFF
TGCGCCAGCAGCCTGGGAGGAGGAGGCACTGAAGCTTTCTTT
>NA|NA|TRBV18|TRBJ1-3
CASSRGGYGNTIYF
TGTGCCAGCTCACGCGGGGGTTATGGAAACACCATATATTTT
>TRBD2|NA|TRBV27|TRBJ2-2
CASSLWADSGTGELFF
TGTGCCAGCAGTTTATGGGCTGATAGCGGGACCGGGGAGCTGTTTTTT
>NA|NA|TRBV14|TRBJ1-3
CASSQPGRNTIYF
TGTGCCAGCAGCCAACCAGGGCGAAACACCATATATTTT
>NA|NA|TRBV4-1|TRBJ1-2
CASSQVRRIYGYTF
TGCGCCAGCAGCCAAGTACGCAGAATCTATGGCTACACCTTC
>NA|NA|TRBV5-3|TRBJ1-5
CARSCRGQPQHF
TGTGCCAGAAGCTGCAGGGGTCAGCCCCAGCATTTT
>TRBD2|NA|TRBV30|TRBJ2-3
CAGSKSGGYTDTQYF
TGTGCCGGTTCGAAAAGCGGGGGGTACACAGATACGCAGTATTTT
>TRBD1|NA|TRBV30|TRBJ1-2
CALGQGSYGYTF
TGTGCCTTGGGACAGGGAAGCTATGGCTACACCTTC
>NA|NA|TRBV7-9|TRBJ1-6
CASSLLGASNSPLHF
TGTGCCAGCAGCTTACTGGGGGCGAGTAATTCACCCCTCCACTTT
>TRBD1|NA|TRBV10-3|TRBJ1-5
CAIRDRDGGNQPQHF
TGTGCCATCAGGGACAGGGATGGAGGCAATCAGCCCCAGCATTTT
>TRBD1|NA|TRBV30|TRBJ2-7
CAWSEGTEARDEQYF
TGTGCCTGGAGTGAAGGGACAGAAGCTCGCGACGAGCAGTACTTC
>TRBD1|NA|TRBV7-8|TRBJ1-6
CASSTSGTDNSPLHF
TGTGCCAGCAGCACTAGTGGGACAGATAATTCACCCCTCCACTTT